Listed here are 9 T cell receptor beta chains from one sample, sequenced in a study of T cells in Graves' hyperthyroidism and ophthalmopathy. The CDR3 regions of TCR beta were amplified from RNA transcripts. A set of HTBI primers served as the primers for a first-round RT-PCR of the TCR CDR3. TCRdb called the multiplex PCR reads again in MiXCR, with one record for every CDR3 protein. The sample consists of 550,000 to 600,000 distinct CDR3 sequences, more than 13% of them appearing once. Sequenced: blood. The receptors here all came from a woman under 30 with Graves' ophthalmopathy.

This clonotype was counted at least ten times. The chain recombines TRBV20-1 with TRBJ2-7, with TRBD2 identical over 10 bases. This CDR3 contains 14 residues. The J segment lost 1 base and the V segment lost 5 bases, leaving 5 bases of the junction unmatched. Germline assignment: CDR1 DFQATT and CDR2 SNEGSKA (reference sequence). CDR3 sequence (DNA): TGCAGTGCTTCTAGCGGGAGTTCGTCCTACGAGCAGTACTTC. As protein: CSASSGSSSYEQYF.

This clonotype has a handful of counts. The rearrangement joins TRBV19 to TRBJ1-2, with 8 bases that match TRBD1. V gave up 3 bases and J gave up 2 bases; unmatched junction bases: 5. The CDR3 consists of 15 residues. Germline V gives CDR1 LNHDA, CDR2 SQIVND (reference sequence). The chain's CDR3 is CASSIRDRPNYGYTF. The CDR3 DNA reads as TGTGCCAGTAGTATTAGGGACAGGCCAAACTATGGCTACACCTTC.

This clonotype showed up many times. The V and J genes are TRBV28 and TRBJ2-5, with TRBD1 matching 7 bases. Germline CDR1 reads MDHEN; CDR2 reads SYDVKM. With V trimmed by 1 base and J by 2 bases, 19 bases remained unmatched. The CDR3 extends over 20 amino acids. The CDR3 DNA reads TGTGCCAGCAGTTTATACGAAGGACCTAGGCAGGGGGTCCCACAAGAGACCCAGTACTTC. This sequence encodes CASSLYEGPRQGVPQETQYF.

This clonotype was counted many times. V usage is TRBV6-1 and J usage is TRBJ2-1, with 7 nucleotides matching TRBD2. V lost 1 base, J lost 10 bases, and 16 bases stayed unmatched. The length of the CDR3 is 17 residues. Germline V CDR1 and CDR2: MNHNS, SASEGT. The CDR3 region has the DNA TGTGCCAGCAGTGAAGGGTTGGCTAGCGGCCCCATGCGGGAGCAGTTCTTC. Translation gives CASSEGLASGPMREQFF.

The V gene is TRBV20-1, the J gene TRBJ2-1, with 14 bases matching TRBD2. The CDR3 contains 17 residues. V gave up 4 bases and J gave up 0 bases; unmatched junction bases: 5. Per germline, CDR1 DFQATT and CDR2 SNEGSKA (reference sequence). The CDR3 spells CSAKTSGRGSSYNEQFF. In DNA form, the CDR3 reads TGCAGTGCTAAGACTAGCGGGAGGGGTAGCTCCTACAATGAGCAGTTCTTC.

This clonotype has a count of ten or more. This sequence joins TRBV11-2 and TRBJ2-5, with D perhaps matching TRBD1 or TRBD2 (6 bases each). CDR1 and CDR2 from the germline V gene are SGHAT and FQNNGV. Trimming shortened V by 5 bases and J by 4 bases, and 8 bases separated the two germline ends. The length of the CDR3 is 12 residues. The CDR3 is CASSRGRETQYF. The CDR3 DNA follows: TGTGCCAGCAGCCGGGGGCGAGAGACCCAGTACTTC.

The chain uses TRBV6-9 and TRBJ2-5; D uncertain. The germline V gene has CDR1 MNHGY and CDR2 SVAAGI. V gave up 3 bases and J gave up 7 bases, with 9 bases separating them. This CDR3 comprises 12 residues. The CDR3 DNA is TGTGCCAGCAGTTACCCGCCCCGGACCCAGTACTTC. It is translated as CASSYPPRTQYF.

This rearrangement joins TRBV7-6 to TRBJ1-2; TRBD1 might be the D (6 bases). Germline loops: CDR1 SGHVS, CDR2 FNYEAQ. The CDR3 sequence is 14 residues long. Deletions cut 5 bases from V and 8 bases from J, with 18 bases between. CDR3 DNA: TGTGCCAGCAGCCCACCGGCAGGGGAAAGGGGCTACACCTTC. Translating gives CASSPPAGERGYTF. Full variable domain (rest looked up from reference TRBV7-6 and TRBJ1-2): GAGVSQSPRYKVTKRGQDVALRCDPISGHVSLYWYRQALGQGPEFLTYFNYEAQQDKSGLPNDRFSAERPEGSISTLTIQRTEQRDSAMYRCASSPPAGERGYTFGSGTRLTVV.

The sample holds many counts of this clonotype. Written as DNA, the CDR3 is TGTGCCTGGAGTGTGAAGGAATTCGGCGGGAAGACCCAGTACTTC. Encoded protein: CAWSVKEFGGKTQYF. The rearrangement uses TRBV30 and TRBJ2-5; maybe TRBD2 (6 bases). V dropped 0 bases and J dropped 6 bases, with 17 bases sitting between them. The CDR3 length is 15 residues. Germline V CDR1 and CDR2: GTSNPN, SVGIG (reference sequence). Full variable domain (missing parts from reference TRBV30 and TRBJ2-5): SQTIHQWPATLVQPVGSPLSLECTVEGTSNPNLYWYRQAAGRGLQLLFYSVGIGQISSEVPQNLSASRPQDRQFILSSKKLLLSDSGFYLCAWSVKEFGGKTQYFGPGTRLLVL.